This T cell receptor beta chain was recovered during a study of blood T cell repertoires in COVID-19. Authors' data handling: Amplification with reference gene primers provided the estimates of nucleated cell counts. Produced via immunoSEQ multiplex PCR; TCRdb's table is partial and in-frame only. That table is the source of V, J and clone size, and D and trimming were worked out from the DNA. The sample lists more than 150,000 clones; about 80% were seen once. Trimming left V 2 bases short and J 0 bases short, with 11 bases between. The CDR3 sequence is 15 residues long. Germline assignment: CDR1 SGHRS and CDR2 YFSETQ. During the 2 weeks before they entered the study, exposed participants had met someone with a PCR-confirmed or clinician-diagnosed COVID-19 case.

This receptor was obtained from a man aged 60 to 69 who had been exposed to COVID-19. The specimen was PBMCs or T cells enriched from blood (not recorded which). The chain is built from TRBV5-1 and TRBJ1-1, with D perhaps TRBD1 (5 bases). The CDR3 sequence: CASSFGAGMNTEAFF. The CDR3 DNA reads as TGCGCCAGCAGCTTCGGAGCAGGGATGAACACTGAAGCTTTCTTT.